The rows below give T cell receptor beta chains drawn from one sample of a study of Graves' ophthalmopathy and Graves' hyperthyroidism. TCRdb re-called the multiplex PCR reads through MiXCR, storing one row per CDR3 protein. The profile shows 300,000 to 500,000 distinct CDR3 sequences, about 16% of them singletons. The sample taken for sequencing was peripheral blood. Receptor source: a woman under 30 with stable Graves' hyperthyroidism. CDR3s include the opening cysteine and the closing phenylalanine or tryptophan. A D gene is named only where the DNA matches it firmly. Some rows mark clone size as missing; the rest say once, few, many or name a class of expanded clone.

CDR3aa,CDR3nt,j_gene,d_gene,v_gene,abundance
CSVALGTEAFF,TGCAGCGTTGCTCTGGGCACTGAAGCTTTCTTT,TRBJ1-1,.,TRBV29-1,many
CASSPGPGYEQYF,TGTGCCAGCTCACCCGGACCGGGCTACGAGCAGTACTTC,TRBJ2-7,.,TRBV18,many
CASSLRRPNQPQHF,TGTGCCAGCAGTTTACGGCGGCCGAATCAGCCCCAGCATTTT,TRBJ1-5,.,TRBV12-3/TRBV12-4,many
CASSLGQGGTDGYTF,TGTGCCAGCAGCTTAGGGCAGGGAGGTACGGATGGCTACACCTTC,TRBJ1-2,.,TRBV7-9,many
CASSAGNTIYF,TGTGCCAGCAGTGCCGGAAACACCATATATTTT,TRBJ1-3,.,TRBV12-3/TRBV12-4,many
CASASDSHTGELFF,TGCGCCAGCGCTTCGGACTCCCACACCGGGGAGCTGTTTTTT,TRBJ2-2,.,TRBV5-1,.
CASSRPDPDQQETQYF,TGTGCCAGCAGCCGCCCTGACCCGGATCAACAAGAGACCCAGTACTTC,TRBJ2-5,.,TRBV7-8,many
CATSDPLTGTARNNQETQYF,TGTGCCACCAGTGATCCACTGACGGGGACAGCACGGAACAACCAAGAGACCCAGTACTTC,TRBJ2-5,TRBD1,TRBV24-1,many
CATSREDSWDDRLYGYTF,TGTGCCACCAGCAGAGAGGATAGCTGGGACGACCGACTCTATGGCTACACCTTC,TRBJ1-2,.,TRBV15,many
CASLGLLDSVARATIYF,TGTGCCAGCCTCGGTTTACTGGACAGCGTTGCCCGCGCCACCATATATTTT,TRBJ1-3,.,TRBV19,many
CASSLSIGGSYEQYF,TGTGCCAGCAGTTTAAGTATAGGGGGCTCCTACGAGCAGTACTTC,TRBJ2-7,.,TRBV12-3/TRBV12-4,many
CASSLAIDSGNTIYF,TGTGCCAGCAGTTTAGCGATTGACTCTGGAAACACCATATATTTT,TRBJ1-3,.,TRBV12-3/TRBV12-4,many
CASSLTGITGELFF,TGTGCCAGCAGCTTGACAGGGATCACCGGGGAGCTGTTTTTT,TRBJ2-2,TRBD1,TRBV7-3,.
CASSYLTDSMGEQYF,TGTGCCAGCAGTTACCTAACGGACTCGATGGGGGAGCAGTACTTC,TRBJ2-7,.,TRBV6-5,many
CASSPGRGVQETQYF,TGTGCCAGCAGCCCAGGGCGGGGGGTCCAAGAGACCCAGTACTTC,TRBJ2-5,TRBD2,TRBV7-2,.
CASSFPYGQETQYF,TGTGCCAGTTCTTTCCCATATGGGCAAGAGACCCAGTACTTC,TRBJ2-5,.,TRBV6-2/TRBV6-3,many
CASSQGQVYEQYF,TGTGCCAGCAGCCAGGGACAGGTCTACGAGCAGTACTTC,TRBJ2-7,TRBD1,TRBV6-5,many
CASSLEVAGDTQYF,TGCGCCAGCAGCTTGGAGGTAGCAGGAGATACGCAGTATTTT,TRBJ2-3,.,TRBV5-1,many
CSARLTGARNTEAFF,TGCAGTGCTCGGCTTACAGGGGCGAGGAACACTGAAGCTTTCTTT,TRBJ1-1,TRBD1,TRBV20-1,many
CASSDFVLNNSPLHF,TGTGCCAGCAGTGATTTTGTACTTAATAATTCACCCCTCCACTTT,TRBJ1-6,.,TRBV6-1,many
CASSLRDNSPLHF,TGTGCCAGCAGCTTGAGAGATAATTCACCCCTCCACTTT,TRBJ1-6,.,TRBV11-2,.
CASSQGSSGNTIYF,TGTGCCAGCAGCCAAGGGAGCTCTGGAAACACCATATATTTT,TRBJ1-3,.,TRBV7-2,many
CASSPGAGVTGELFF,TGTGCCAGCAGCCCGGGGGCGGGGGTTACCGGGGAGCTGTTTTTT,TRBJ2-2,.,TRBV7-3,few
CASRRGTANYGYTF,TGTGCCAGCAGGCGAGGGACTGCTAACTATGGCTACACCTTC,TRBJ1-2,.,TRBV6-5,many
CAISEAGTVTWDGYTF,TGTGCCATCAGTGAAGCCGGGACAGTCACCTGGGATGGCTACACCTTC,TRBJ1-2,TRBD1,TRBV10-3,many
CASEDRGDYGYTF,TGTGCCAGTGAGGACAGGGGTGACTATGGCTACACCTTC,TRBJ1-2,TRBD1,TRBV19,many
CASSLRGDSPLHF,TGTGCCAGCAGTTTGAGGGGAGATTCACCCCTCCACTTT,TRBJ1-6,.,TRBV27,many
CASRSPGTGNTEAFF,TGCGCCAGCCGCTCCCCCGGGACCGGGAACACTGAAGCTTTCTTT,TRBJ1-1,.,TRBV5-1,many
CASSIQGTNTEACF,TGTGCCAGTAGTATCCAGGGGACAAACACTGAAGCTTGCTTT,TRBJ1-1,.,TRBV19,.
CASSLLAGASQETQYF,TGCGCCAGCAGCTTGCTAGCGGGGGCCTCCCAAGAGACCCAGTACTTC,TRBJ2-5,TRBD2,TRBV5-1,few
CASSTSFGGELFF,TGTGCCAGTAGTACGAGTTTCGGCGGGGAGCTGTTTTTT,TRBJ2-2,.,TRBV19,many
CAISTRARTQYF,TGTGCCATCAGTACCCGAGCAAGGACCCAGTACTTC,TRBJ2-5,.,TRBV10-3,many
CASSHPRQPNPYQETQYF,TGTGCCAGCAGCCACCCCCGACAGCCGAACCCCTACCAAGAGACCCAGTACTTC,TRBJ2-5,.,TRBV7-8,many
CASSLIGAALMETQYF,TGTGCCAGCAGCTTAATCGGGGCTGCCCTTATGGAGACCCAGTACTTC,TRBJ2-5,.,TRBV7-9,many
CASRQESSYNSPLHF,TGTGCCAGCAGGCAGGAAAGCTCCTATAATTCACCCCTCCACTTT,TRBJ1-6,.,TRBV2,many
CASSLAGRGTEAFF,TGTGCCAGCAGCTTGGCCGGCAGGGGTACTGAAGCTTTCTTT,TRBJ1-1,.,TRBV5-6,many
CATGRTNNQPQHF,TGTGCCACCGGTAGGACGAACAATCAGCCCCAGCATTTT,TRBJ1-5,.,TRBV15,many
CATSRSGRSTEAFF,TGTGCCACCAGCAGATCAGGGCGAAGCACTGAAGCTTTCTTT,TRBJ1-1,.,TRBV15,many
CASSIGGQNIQYF,TGTGCCAGCAGTATCGGGGGCCAAAACATTCAGTACTTC,TRBJ2-4,.,TRBV7-3,many
CSVEGSENSGNTIYF,TGCAGCGTTGAGGGATCAGAAAACTCTGGAAACACCATATATTTT,TRBJ1-3,.,TRBV29-1,many
CASSFPGGFSFF,TGTGCCAGCAGTTTTCCCGGGGGCTTCAGTTTCTTT,TRBJ1-1,.,TRBV28,many
CASSEWSRANSPLHF,TGTGCCAGCAGTGAATGGTCCCGGGCAAATTCACCCCTCCACTTT,TRBJ1-6,.,TRBV25-1,many
CASSARLAGAPYEQYF,TGTGCCAGCAGCGCCCGGTTGGCGGGGGCTCCCTACGAGCAGTACTTC,TRBJ2-7,.,TRBV12-3/TRBV12-4,few
CASSHLTGRETQYF,TGTGCCAGCAGCCACTTGACAGGGCGGGAGACCCAGTACTTC,TRBJ2-5,TRBD1,TRBV11-3,many
CASSLRGTPRNTEAFF,TGTGCCAGCAGTCTCCGGGGGACACCCAGAAACACTGAAGCTTTCTTT,TRBJ1-1,.,TRBV12-3/TRBV12-4,many
CASKEGSGGEQYF,TGTGCCAGCAAGGAAGGCAGCGGGGGGGAGCAGTACTTC,TRBJ2-7,TRBD2,TRBV6-1,many
CASSRDSLGTQYF,TGTGCCAGCAGTCGGGACAGTTTGGGGACCCAGTACTTC,TRBJ2-5,TRBD1,TRBV6-2/TRBV6-3,many